Below are 9 T cell receptor beta chains sequenced from a single sample in a study of early T cells in non-severe SARS-CoV-2 infection. From the 5' RACE reads, TCRdb called clonotypes with MiXCR, one entry per CDR3 protein. This sample has tens of thousands of distinct CDR3 sequences, with about 10% found just once. The sequencing used whole blood, collected at baseline. The source is an adult who was a healthcare worker with PCR-confirmed SARS-CoV-2 infection or an uninfected control (not recorded which).

This clonotype has ten or more counts. The gene calls are TRBV12-3 or TRBV12-4 and TRBJ1-1; D ambiguous. The ends were cut back, 3 bases at V and 7 bases at J, with 12 bases in the middle. This CDR3 contains 13 residues. The CDR3 loop is CASSFWGFGEAFF. The DNA for the CDR3 is TGTGCCAGCAGTTTCTGGGGTTTCGGTGAAGCTTTCTTT.

This clonotype was observed at least ten times. This chain connects TRBV30 to TRBJ1-5, with a tentative D call TRBD1 (6 bases). The ends were cut back, 1 base at V and 5 bases at J, with 9 bases in the middle. This CDR3 is built from 13 residues. Per the germline V gene, CDR1 is GTSNPN and CDR2 is SVGIG (reference sequence). CDR3 DNA: TGTGCCTGGAGTGGGGGGGGCCATCAGCCCCAGCATTTT. Protein sequence: CAWSGGGHQPQHF.

The rearrangement uses TRBV30 and TRBJ2-7, with D possibly being TRBD1 (6 bases). With 1 base removed from V and 5 bases from J, the gap between germline ends came to 12 bases. Per the germline V gene, CDR1 is GTSNPN and CDR2 is SVGIG (reference sequence). The CDR3 loop spans 13 amino acids. CDR3 region: CAWSGRDTDEQYF. In DNA, the CDR3 is TGTGCCTGGAGTGGCAGGGACACGGACGAGCAGTACTTC.

The genes are TRBV5-1 and TRBJ1-1, with D unclear. The ends were cut back, 0 bases at V and 5 bases at J, with 11 bases in the middle. The CDR3 contains 14 residues. CDR1 is SGHRS, CDR2 YFSETQ, per germline. The CDR3 region is CASSLVGLGTEAFF. The DNA for the CDR3 is TGCGCCAGCAGCTTGGTTGGGTTGGGGACTGAAGCTTTCTTT.

A few counts support this clonotype. J is TRBJ1-1 and V is TRBV28; D gene ambiguous. The CDR3 is made up of 14 amino acids. V shed 3 bases and J shed 4 bases, with 12 bases lying between them. Germline V gene data show CDR1 as MDHEN and CDR2 as SYDVKM. The CDR3 protein is CASSFPGKGTEAFF. The CDR3, as DNA: TGTGCCAGCAGTTTCCCGGGGAAGGGCACTGAAGCTTTCTTT.

About this clonotype itself: A much more abundant neighbour one base away suggests this may be a read error. The J gene is TRBJ2-3, the V gene TRBV20-1; the D gene could be TRBD1 or TRBD2 (5 bases each). Germline values: CDR1 DFQATT, CDR2 SNEGSKA (reference sequence). CDR3 size: 15 residues. The chain's CDR3 is CSATPRERNTDTQNF. In nucleotides, the CDR3 is TGCAGTGCTACCCCCAGGGAGCGGAACACAGATACGCAGAATTTT.

This clonotype has a count of ten or more. The chain uses TRBV5-1 and TRBJ2-1; TRBD2 might be the D (6 bases). The germline V gene encodes CDR1 SGHRS and CDR2 YFSETQ. The germline V and J ends were trimmed by 0 bases and 4 bases, with 14 bases remaining between them. The CDR3 has 16 residues. DNA of the CDR3: TGCGCCAGCAGCTTGGACGTAGCGGCGGTTTACAATGAGCAGTTCTTC. Protein product: CASSLDVAAVYNEQFF.

On this clonotype: At one of its ends the junction is not consistent with the germline gene, which may arise from a read error. CDR3 protein: CASSQSESPGYERYF. The CDR3, as DNA: TGTGCCAGCAGCCAATCAGAATCCCCCGGCTACGAGCGGTACTTC. The chain joins TRBV3-1 to TRBJ2-7; unclear D gene. The CDR3 contains 15 residues. Germline values: CDR1 LGHDT, CDR2 YNNKEL (reference sequence).

This clonotype has at least ten counts. This chain connects TRBV9 to TRBJ2-3; TRBD2 matches at 7 bases. V trimming: 0 bases; J trimming: 6 bases; junction bases outside the gene matches: 13. The CDR3 is 17 amino acids. Germline CDR1 is SGDLS and CDR2 is YYNGEE. CDR3 nucleotides: TGTGCCAGCAGCGTAGATCCAGCGGGACTTATGGTGGATACGCAGTATTTT. Residues: CASSVDPAGLMVDTQYF.